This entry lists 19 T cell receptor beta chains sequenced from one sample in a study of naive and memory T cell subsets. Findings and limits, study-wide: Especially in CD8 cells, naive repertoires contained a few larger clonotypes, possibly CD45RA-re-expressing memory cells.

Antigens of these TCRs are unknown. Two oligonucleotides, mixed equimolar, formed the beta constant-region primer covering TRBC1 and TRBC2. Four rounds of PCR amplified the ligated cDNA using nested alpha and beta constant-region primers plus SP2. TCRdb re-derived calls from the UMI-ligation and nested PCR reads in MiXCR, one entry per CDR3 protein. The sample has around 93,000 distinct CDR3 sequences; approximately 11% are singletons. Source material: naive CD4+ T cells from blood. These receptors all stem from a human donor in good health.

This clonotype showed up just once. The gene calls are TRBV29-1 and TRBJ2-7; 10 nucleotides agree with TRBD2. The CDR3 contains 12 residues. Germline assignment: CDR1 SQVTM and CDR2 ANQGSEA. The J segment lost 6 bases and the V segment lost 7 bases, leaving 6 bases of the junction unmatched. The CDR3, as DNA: TGCAGCGCTAAGGGGACTAGCGTCGAGCAGTACTTC. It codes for CSAKGTSVEQYF.

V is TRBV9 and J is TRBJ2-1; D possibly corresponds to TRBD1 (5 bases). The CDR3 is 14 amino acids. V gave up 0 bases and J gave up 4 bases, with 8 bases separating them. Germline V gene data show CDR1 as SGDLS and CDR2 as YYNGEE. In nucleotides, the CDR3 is TGTGCCAGCAGCGTAGGGCAGGGTTACAATGAGCAGTTCTTC. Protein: CASSVGQGYNEQFF.

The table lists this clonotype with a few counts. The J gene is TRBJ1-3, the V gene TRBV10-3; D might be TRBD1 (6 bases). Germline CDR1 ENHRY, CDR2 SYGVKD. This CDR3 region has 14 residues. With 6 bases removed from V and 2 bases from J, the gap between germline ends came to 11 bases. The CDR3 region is CAIRMAGAGNTIYF. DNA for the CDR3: TGTGCCATCAGGATGGCAGGGGCTGGAAACACCATATATTTT.

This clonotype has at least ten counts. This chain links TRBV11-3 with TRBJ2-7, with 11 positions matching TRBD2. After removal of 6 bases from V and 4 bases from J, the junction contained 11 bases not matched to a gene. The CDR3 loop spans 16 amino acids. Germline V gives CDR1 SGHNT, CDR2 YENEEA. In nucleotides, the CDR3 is TGTGCCAGCAGTGCCACCCAACTAGCGGGAGTTTACGAGCAGTACTTC. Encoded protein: CASSATQLAGVYEQYF. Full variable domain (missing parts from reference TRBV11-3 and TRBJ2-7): EAGVVQSPRYKIIEKKQPVAFWCNPISGHNTLYWYLQNLGQGPELLIRYENEEAVDDSQLPKDRFSAERLKGVDSTLKIQPAELGDSAVYLCASSATQLAGVYEQYFGPGTRLTVT.

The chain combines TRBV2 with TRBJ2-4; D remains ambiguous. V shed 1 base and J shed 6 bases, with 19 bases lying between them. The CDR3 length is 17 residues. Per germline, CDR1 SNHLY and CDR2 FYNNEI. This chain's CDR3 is CASSEVRVGRSGNIQYF. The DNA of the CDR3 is TGTGCCAGCAGTGAAGTAAGGGTTGGCCGGTCAGGAAACATTCAGTACTTC. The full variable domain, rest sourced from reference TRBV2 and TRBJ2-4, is EPEVTQTPSHQVTQMGQEVILRCVPISNHLYFYWYRQILGQKVEFLVSFYNNEISEKSEIFDDQFSVERPDGSNFTLKIRSTKLEDSAMYFCASSEVRVGRSGNIQYFGAGTRLSVL.

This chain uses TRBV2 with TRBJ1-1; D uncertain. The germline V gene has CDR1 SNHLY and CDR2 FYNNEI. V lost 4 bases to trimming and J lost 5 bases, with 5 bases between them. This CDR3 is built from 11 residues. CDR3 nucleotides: TGTGCCAGCAGTGGGTATACTGAAGCTTTCTTT. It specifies CASSGYTEAFF.

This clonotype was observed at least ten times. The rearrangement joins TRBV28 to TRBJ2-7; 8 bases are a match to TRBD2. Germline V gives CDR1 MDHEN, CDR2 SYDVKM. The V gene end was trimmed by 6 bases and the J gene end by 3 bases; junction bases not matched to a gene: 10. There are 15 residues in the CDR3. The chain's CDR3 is CASSPVGRGDYEQYF. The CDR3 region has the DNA TGTGCCAGCAGCCCAGTGGGGCGGGGGGACTACGAGCAGTACTTC.

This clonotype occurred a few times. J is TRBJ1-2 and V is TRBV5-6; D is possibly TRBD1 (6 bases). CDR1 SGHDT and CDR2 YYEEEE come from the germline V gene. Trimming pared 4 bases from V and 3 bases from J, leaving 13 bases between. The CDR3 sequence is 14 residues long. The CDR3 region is CASSPGATHYGYTF. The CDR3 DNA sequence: TGTGCCAGCAGCCCGGGGGCAACCCACTATGGCTACACCTTC.

This CDR3 is CASSQETGLAKNIQYF. The CDR3 DNA is TGCGCCAGCAGCCAAGAGACAGGGCTGGCCAAAAACATTCAGTACTTC. The chain joins TRBV4-3 to TRBJ2-4; 7 bases agree with TRBD1. This CDR3 is built from 16 residues. The V gene end was trimmed by 0 bases and the J gene end by 1 base; junction bases not matched to a gene: 3. Germline V CDR1 and CDR2: LGHNA, YSLEER.

The CDR3 DNA follows: TGTGCCTGGACCAAAAGATGGACAGGGTCCATATACCAAGAGACCCAGTACTTC. The encoded protein is CAWTKRWTGSIYQETQYF. The chain recombines TRBV30 with TRBJ2-5; 8 bases fit TRBD1. This CDR3 comprises 18 residues. Trimming removed 4 bases from V and 0 bases from J; junction bases left unmatched: 16. Germline V gene data show CDR1 as GTSNPN and CDR2 as SVGIG (reference sequence).

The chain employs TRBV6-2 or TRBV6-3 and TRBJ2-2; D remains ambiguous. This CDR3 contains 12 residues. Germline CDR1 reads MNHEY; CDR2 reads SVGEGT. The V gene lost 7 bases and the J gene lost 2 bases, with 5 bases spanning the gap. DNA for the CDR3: TGTGCCAGCACTTTCAACACCGGGGAGCTGTTTTTT. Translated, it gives CASTFNTGELFF.

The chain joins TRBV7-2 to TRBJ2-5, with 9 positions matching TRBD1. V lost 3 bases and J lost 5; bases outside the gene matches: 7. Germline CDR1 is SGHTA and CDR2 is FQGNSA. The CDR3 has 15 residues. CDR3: CASSLEQGARETQYF. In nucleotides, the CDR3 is TGTGCCAGCAGCTTGGAACAGGGGGCTAGGGAGACCCAGTACTTC. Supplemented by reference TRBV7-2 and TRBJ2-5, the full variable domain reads GAGVSQSPSNKVTEKGKDVELRCDPISGHTALYWYRQSLGQGLEFLIYFQGNSAPDKSGLPSDRFSAERTGGSVSTLTIQRTQQEDSAVYLCASSLEQGARETQYFGPGTRLLVL.

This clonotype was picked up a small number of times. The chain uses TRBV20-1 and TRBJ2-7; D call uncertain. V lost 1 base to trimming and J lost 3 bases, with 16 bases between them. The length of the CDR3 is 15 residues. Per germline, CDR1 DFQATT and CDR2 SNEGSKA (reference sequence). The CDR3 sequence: CSARGGPRVGYEQYF. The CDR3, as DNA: TGCAGTGCTAGAGGCGGACCAAGAGTAGGCTACGAGCAGTACTTC.

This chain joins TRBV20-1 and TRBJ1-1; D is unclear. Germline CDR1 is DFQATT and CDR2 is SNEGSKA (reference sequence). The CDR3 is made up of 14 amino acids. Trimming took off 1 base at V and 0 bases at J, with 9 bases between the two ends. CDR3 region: CSARVGHMNTEAFF. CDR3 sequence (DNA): TGCAGTGCTAGAGTGGGTCACATGAACACTGAAGCTTTCTTT.

For the CDR3, the DNA is TGCAGCGTTGACCAGGGGAAAGCCCCTACGTATGGCTACACCTTC. Translated, it gives CSVDQGKAPTYGYTF. V is TRBV29-1 and J is TRBJ1-2; possible D gene TRBD1, 6 bases. CDR3 length: 15 residues. The V gene lost 3 bases and the J gene lost 5 bases, with 19 bases spanning the gap. Per germline, CDR1 SQVTM and CDR2 ANQGSEA.

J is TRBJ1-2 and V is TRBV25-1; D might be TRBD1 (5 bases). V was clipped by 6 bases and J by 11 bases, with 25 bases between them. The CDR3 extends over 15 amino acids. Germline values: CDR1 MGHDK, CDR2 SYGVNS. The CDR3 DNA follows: TGTGCCAGCAGCCATCTGGGGCAGGGCGGGGTCGCGTACACCTTC. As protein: CASSHLGQGGVAYTF.

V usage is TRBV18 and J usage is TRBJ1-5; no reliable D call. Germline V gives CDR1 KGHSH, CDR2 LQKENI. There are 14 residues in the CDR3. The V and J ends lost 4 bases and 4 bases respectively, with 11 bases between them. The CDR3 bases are TGTGCCAGCTCACTGGCGTCCGATAATCAGCCCCAGCATTTT. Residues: CASSLASDNQPQHF.

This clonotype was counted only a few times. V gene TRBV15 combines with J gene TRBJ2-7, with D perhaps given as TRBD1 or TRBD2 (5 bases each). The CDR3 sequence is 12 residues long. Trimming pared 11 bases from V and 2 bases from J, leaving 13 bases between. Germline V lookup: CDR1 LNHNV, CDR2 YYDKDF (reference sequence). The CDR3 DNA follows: TGTGCCGGGGTGGTGGGACCCTACGAGCAGTACTTC. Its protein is CAGVVGPYEQYF.

This CDR3 reads CASTPGQGRGNQPQHF. The CDR3 nucleotides are TGTGCCAGCACTCCGGGACAGGGAAGGGGCAATCAGCCCCAGCATTTT. The chain is built from TRBV2 and TRBJ1-5; 9 nucleotides line up with TRBD1. Germline lookup yields CDR1 SNHLY and CDR2 FYNNEI. J gave up 2 bases and V 7 bases, and 9 bases lay outside the gene matches. This CDR3 contains 16 residues. The full variable domain, with the rest looked up from reference TRBV2 and TRBJ1-5, is EPEVTQTPSHQVTQMGQEVILRCVPISNHLYFYWYRQILGQKVEFLVSFYNNEISEKSEIFDDQFSVERPDGSNFTLKIRSTKLEDSAMYFCASTPGQGRGNQPQHFGDGTRLSIL.